The following is a TCR beta chain sequence with its context. Its antigen is currently unknown. The source of the sample is a study of early stage breast cancer tumors. Study-level information: Invasive lobular carcinomas made up four of 12 ER+/PR+/HER2- tumors. Study observations and caveats: Commonly generated sequences made up most enriched TCRB sequences shared between patients. Compared with adjacent normal breast tissue, tumors showed approximately 2.5-fold greater T cell density and higher clonality. Comparing each tissue with blood distinguished tumor from normal in most of the 16 patients.

The V gene lost 2 bases and the J gene lost 5 bases, with 7 bases spanning the gap. Germline V lookup: CDR1 MNHNS, CDR2 SASEGT. CDR3 length: 13 residues. Assay: immunoSEQ multiplex PCR; the TCRdb copy retains only in-frame clones and omits some. The sample has tens of thousands of clones; under 95% are singletons. The J gene is TRBJ1-5, the V gene TRBV6-1; D gene unclear. Input material: blood. The clonotype originates from a person in their 70s with breast cancer. CDR3 in DNA: TGTGCCAGCAGTGAATACTTAGATCAGCCCCAGCATTTT. Protein sequence: CASSEYLDQPQHF.